Listed below are T cell receptor beta chains from one sample, sequenced in a study of CD8 T cells in Susac syndrome. One entry per CDR3 protein, called by TCRdb with MiXCR from the immunoSEQ multiplex PCR reads. In the table there are tens of thousands of distinct CDR3 sequences, 93% of which are singletons. Source material: CD4+ T cells from PBMCs. These receptors originate from a human donor with Susac syndrome. CDR3s include the opening cysteine and the closing phenylalanine or tryptophan. D genes are given only for firm matches. Expanded clones are given a class, and other clones once, few, many or no size at all.

TRBJ2-7,TRBV30,few,.,CAWSPSYEQYF,TGTGCCTGGAGTCCTTCCTACGAGCAGTACTTC
TRBJ2-1,TRBV29-1,.,.,CSVEKGTIRYNEQFF,TGCAGCGTTGAAAAAGGGACGATCCGCTACAATGAGCAGTTCTTC
TRBJ2-1,TRBV4-2,.,TRBD2,CASSQPPGSGGAAFF,TGTGCCAGCAGCCAGCCCCCCGGGAGCGGGGGGGCCGCGTTCTTC
TRBJ2-5,TRBV20-1,.,.,CSASNSQETQYF,TGCAGTGCTAGTAACAGTCAAGAGACCCAGTACTTC
TRBJ2-7,TRBV12-3/TRBV12-4,once,.,CASRLRTGTYEQYF,TGTGCCAGCAGACTCAGGACGGGTACCTACGAGCAGTACTTC
TRBJ2-3,TRBV20-1,.,.,CSAREAARYTQYF,TGCAGTGCTAGAGAGGCGGCGCGATATACGCAGTATTTT
TRBJ2-7,TRBV19,.,.,CASSMGRTYEQYF,TGTGCCAGTAGCATGGGACGGACCTACGAGCAGTACTTC
TRBJ2-7,TRBV29-1,.,.,CSASKPPRGEKYYEQYF,TGCAGCGCGAGCAAACCACCTAGAGGGGAAAAATACTACGAGCAGTACTTC
TRBJ2-3,TRBV27,.,.,CASSLGGTGTDTQYF,TGTGCCAGCAGTTTAGGGGGGACAGGCACAGATACGCAGTATTTT
TRBJ1-5,TRBV10-3,.,.,CAIRMATGQPQHF,TGTGCCATCAGGATGGCGACCGGGCAGCCCCAGCATTTT
TRBJ2-2,TRBV12-5,.,.,CASGGVGFTGELFF,TGTGCTAGTGGCGGGGTGGGGTTCACCGGGGAGCTGTTTTTT
TRBJ2-5,TRBV2,.,.,CASSDDTEETQYF,TGTGCCAGCAGTGATGACACTGAAGAGACCCAGTACTTC
TRBJ2-7,TRBV19,.,TRBD2,CASSILRDYAYEQYF,TGTGCCAGTAGTATTCTCCGGGACTACGCCTACGAGCAGTACTTC
TRBJ2-7,TRBV7-2,.,TRBD2,CASSKGAGGQSNEQYF,TGTGCCAGCAGTAAAGGGGCGGGAGGGCAAAGCAACGAGCAGTACTTC
TRBJ2-7,TRBV29-1,.,.,CSVEVEGNAPYEQYF,TGCAGCGTTGAAGTTGAAGGGAATGCCCCCTACGAGCAGTACTTC
TRBJ2-1,TRBV29-1,.,.,CSVEEYGRRYNEQFF,TGCAGCGTTGAAGAATACGGGAGACGGTACAATGAGCAGTTCTTC
TRBJ2-1,TRBV6-2/TRBV6-3,.,.,CASSPGVFGNNEQFF,TGTGCCAGCAGTCCAGGGGTTTTCGGGAACAATGAGCAGTTCTTC
TRBJ2-2,TRBV7-3,few,.,CASSFVAGELFF,TGTGCCAGCAGCTTCGTAGCCGGGGAGCTGTTTTTT
TRBJ2-3,TRBV6-5,few,.,CASSLGSRTDTQYF,TGTGCCAGCAGTTTAGGGTCTCGCACAGATACGCAGTATTTT
TRBJ2-7,TRBV20-1,.,.,CSALGRTAEQYF,TGCAGTGCGCTCGGAAGGACCGCGGAGCAGTACTTC
TRBJ1-2,TRBV19,once,TRBD1,CASSSSRQGPYGYTF,TGTGCCAGTAGCTCTTCACGACAGGGACCGTATGGCTACACCTTC
TRBJ2-5,TRBV7-3,few,.,CASSLIGGGGETQYF,TGTGCCAGCAGCTTAATTGGGGGAGGAGGAGAGACCCAGTACTTC
TRBJ2-2,TRBV2,.,.,CASSVQARDTGELFF,TGTGCCAGCAGTGTTCAGGCGAGGGACACCGGGGAGCTGTTTTTT
TRBJ2-3,TRBV7-8,.,TRBD2,CASSFRLAASMDTQYF,TGTGCCAGCAGCTTTCGACTAGCGGCCAGTATGGATACGCAGTATTTT
TRBJ2-5,TRBV3-1,.,.,CASSQVPGQGMGTQYF,TGTGCCAGCAGCCAAGTTCCGGGGCAGGGGATGGGGACCCAGTACTTC
TRBJ2-3,TRBV18,few,.,CASSANTDTQYF,TGTGCCAGCTCAGCGAACACAGATACGCAGTATTTT
TRBJ2-2,TRBV28,once,.,CASSFEGLNTGELFF,TGTGCCAGCAGTTTTGAGGGCTTGAACACCGGGGAGCTGTTTTTT
TRBJ1-5,TRBV12-3/TRBV12-4,few,.,CASGGSNQPQHF,TGTGCCAGTGGGGGCAGCAATCAGCCCCAGCATTTT
TRBJ2-7,TRBV7-2,few,.,CASSLNRRPYEQYF,TGTGCCAGCAGCTTAAATCGAAGGCCCTACGAGCAGTACTTC
TRBJ2-2,TRBV6-5,.,.,CTCSQSVFF,TGTACCTGCTCCCAATCTGTGTTTTTT
TRBJ2-2,TRBV29-1,.,.,CSVLKNTGELFF,TGCAGCGTCCTAAAGAACACCGGGGAGCTGTTTTTT
TRBJ2-2,TRBV18,.,.,CASSPRNTGELFF,TGTGCCAGCTCACCGCGGAACACCGGGGAGCTGTTTTTT
TRBJ2-7,TRBV5-1,.,TRBD1,CASPQGGLDEQYF,TGCGCCAGCCCACAGGGGGGCCTGGACGAGCAGTACTTC
TRBJ2-7,TRBV30,few,.,CAWNAARPNYEQYF,TGTGCCTGGAACGCCGCCAGACCTAACTACGAGCAGTACTTC
TRBJ2-6,TRBV6-5,few,.,CASRTTSGANVLTF,TGTGCCAGCAGAACTACGAGTGGGGCCAACGTCCTGACTTTC
TRBJ2-4,TRBV28,.,TRBD1,CASSRDRKLAKNIQYF,TGTGCCAGCAGCCGGGACAGGAAATTAGCCAAAAACATTCAGTACTTC
TRBJ2-2,TRBV6-4,few,TRBD2,CASSRLAGDTGELFF,TGTGCCAGCAGCCGACTAGCGGGAGACACCGGGGAGCTGTTTTTT
TRBJ2-5,TRBV20-1,.,.,CSALRTERLETQYF,TGCAGTGCTTTAAGGACCGAACGGCTGGAGACCCAGTACTTC
TRBJ2-5,TRBV10-3,.,TRBD2,CAISPGLAGGRATETQYF,TGTGCCATCAGTCCGGGACTAGCGGGAGGTAGAGCCACAGAGACCCAGTACTTC
TRBJ1-1,TRBV10-3,.,TRBD1,CAISDRGRNTEAFF,TGTGCCATCAGTGATAGGGGGCGTAACACTGAAGCTTTCTTT
TRBJ2-7,TRBV18,.,.,CTSSRPGVYEQYF,TGTACCAGCTCCCGACCGGGGGTCTACGAGCAGTACTTC
TRBJ1-1,TRBV5-5,once,.,CASSQGLGEAFF,TGTGCCAGCAGCCAGGGACTGGGTGAAGCTTTCTTT
TRBJ1-3,TRBV12-3/TRBV12-4,.,.,CASSFSRQPGSGNTIYF,TGTGCCAGCAGTTTCAGTCGGCAGCCCGGGTCGGGAAACACCATATATTTT
TRBJ2-7,TRBV5-6,.,.,CASSSTGHQLQEQYF,TGTGCCAGCAGCTCAACGGGACACCAACTCCAGGAGCAGTACTTC
TRBJ1-2,TRBV30,.,.,CAWSGGQPTYDGYTF,TGTGCCTGGAGTGGGGGCCAGCCAACCTATGATGGCTACACCTTC
TRBJ1-2,TRBV30,.,.,CAWSAGNYGYTF,TGTGCCTGGAGTGCCGGAAACTATGGCTACACCTTC
TRBJ2-5,TRBV25-1,.,.,CASSGPTRKETQYF,TGTGCCAGCAGTGGACCGACTAGGAAAGAGACCCAGTACTTC
TRBJ1-5,TRBV3-1,.,.,CASSSTGPRGQPQHF,TGTGCCAGCAGCTCTACAGGGCCCCGTGGTCAGCCCCAGCATTTT
TRBJ2-1,TRBV9,.,TRBD2,CASSVGGTSGNREQFF,TGTGCCAGCAGCGTAGGCGGGACTAGCGGGAACCGGGAGCAGTTCTTC
TRBJ1-5,TRBV27,.,.,CASSLSYNQPQHF,TGTGCCAGCAGTTTGAGTTACAATCAGCCCCAGCATTTT
TRBJ2-2,TRBV20-1,.,.,CSARGQVPGELFF,TGCAGTGCTAGAGGCCAGGTCCCCGGGGAGCTGTTTTTT